This TCR beta chain appears in the sequencing data of a study of blood T cell repertoires in COVID-19. Study in general: Samples taken during acute and convalescent COVID-19 were collected in the United States, Italy and Spain. T cells, B-cell-depleted T cells, or PBMCs supplied cDNA or gDNA.

Original analysis: Using reference gene primer amplification, nucleated cell counts were estimated. The assay was immunoSEQ multiplex PCR, and TCRdb's table has in-frame clones only and misses some. Clonal size and the V and J genes are those of that table, whereas D and trimming came from the DNA. Of under 85,000 clones listed, 85% to 90% were seen once; the top ten hold 5.1%. Germline V gene lookup returns CDR1 MRHNA and CDR2 SNTAGT. V was trimmed by 1 base and J by 5 bases, leaving 8 bases between them. This CDR3 spans 13 amino acids. The source of this sequence is a man of 80 years or more with acute or convalescent COVID-19. The rearrangement uses TRBV6-4 and TRBJ1-1; perhaps TRBD1 as D (5 bases). Sequences were obtained from peripheral blood. CDR3 sequence (DNA): TGTGCCAGCAGTGACTTAGGGGTTACTGAAGCTTTCTTT. Its translation is CASSDLGVTEAFF.